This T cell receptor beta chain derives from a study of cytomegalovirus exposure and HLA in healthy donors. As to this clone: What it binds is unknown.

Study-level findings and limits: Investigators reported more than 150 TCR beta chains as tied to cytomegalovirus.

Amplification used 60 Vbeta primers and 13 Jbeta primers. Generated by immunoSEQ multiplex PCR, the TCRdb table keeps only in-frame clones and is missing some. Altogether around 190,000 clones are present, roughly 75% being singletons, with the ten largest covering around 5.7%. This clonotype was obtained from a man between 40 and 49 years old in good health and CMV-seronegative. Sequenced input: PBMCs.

CDR3 in amino acids: CASSDAGYGYTF. In DNA form, the CDR3 reads TGTGCCAGCAGTGATGCGGGCTATGGCTACACCTTC. The rearrangement uses TRBV6-1 and TRBJ1-2; no reliable D call. The CDR3 length is 12 residues. With 3 bases removed from V and 4 bases from J, the gap between germline ends came to 6 bases. CDR1 and CDR2 from the germline V gene are MNHNS and SASEGT.